This TCR beta chain came from a study of T-cell reconstitution after alpha-beta-depleted transplantation in children. Unique molecular identifiers featured in how the TCRbeta library was prepared. TCRdb reprocessed the PCR reads with MiXCR, giving one entry per CDR3 protein. The repertoire holds approximately 980,000 distinct CDR3 sequences, with about 29% as singletons. The CDR3 contains 15 residues. Per germline, CDR1 MDHEN and CDR2 SYDVKM. V trimming: 4 bases; J trimming: 3 bases; junction bases outside the gene matches: 5. The chain is built from TRBV28 and TRBJ2-5, with 10 bases matching TRBD1. Here the sequenced sample was PBMCs, mostly from graft donor cells, taken 360 days after TCRalphabeta/CD19-depleted stem cell transplant. The TCR sequence derives from a boy under three years old who had a stem cell transplant for SCID, so the T cells may come from the graft donor. As DNA, the CDR3 is TGTGCCAGCAGTTCGCCGGACAGGGGGAAAGAGACCCAGTACTTC. Translation gives CASSSPDRGKETQYF.